The next 11 T cell receptor beta chains were all read from a single sample in a study of blood T cell repertoires in COVID-19. Data came from immunoSEQ multiplex PCR; TCRdb stores just in-frame clones and leaves some out. The table lists fewer than 250,000 clones, approximately 79% of them singletons, with 9.5% to 15% in the top ten. Sequenced sample: peripheral blood. The receptors derive from a woman aged 50 to 60 with acute or convalescent COVID-19.

The V and J genes are TRBV6-1 and TRBJ2-4, with D tentatively TRBD2 (6 bases). Germline CDR1 and CDR2: MNHNS and SASEGT. Trimming removed 0 bases from V and 6 bases from J, with 15 bases in between. CDR3 length: 16 amino acids. The DNA of the CDR3 is TGTGCCAGCAGTGAAGCTTTTAAGGCCGGGGGAAACATTCAGTACTTC. Translation: CASSEAFKAGGNIQYF.

This sequence joins TRBV5-1 and TRBJ1-6, with 8 bases that match TRBD1. Germline V gene data show CDR1 as SGHRS and CDR2 as YFSETQ. With V trimmed by 4 bases and J by 4 bases, 7 bases remained unmatched. There are 16 residues in the CDR3. The CDR3 sequence: CASSPGGEGYNSPLHF. The CDR3 DNA reads TGCGCCAGCAGCCCAGGGGGCGAGGGGTATAATTCACCCCTCCACTTT.

The rearrangement uses TRBV7-2 and TRBJ1-2, with 8 bases aligning to TRBD1. This CDR3 comprises 16 residues. Germline loops: CDR1 SGHTA, CDR2 FQGNSA. The junction had 10 bases not matched to a gene; V was cut back by 3 bases and J by 4 bases. In DNA, the CDR3 is TGTGCCAGCAGCTTTAACCGTCAGGGGGCGGGCTATGGCTACACCTTC. This translates into CASSFNRQGAGYGYTF.

V and J are TRBV19 and TRBJ2-1; D is uncertain. Trimming removed 5 bases from V and 5 bases from J, with 10 bases in between. Germline V gives CDR1 LNHDA, CDR2 SQIVND (reference sequence). The CDR3 is 13 residues long. The DNA of the CDR3 is TGTGCCAGTAGTCCACAGATTCACAATGAGCAGTTCTTC. The encoded protein is CASSPQIHNEQFF. Filled out from reference TRBV19 and TRBJ2-1, the complete variable domain reads DGGITQSPKYLFRKEGQNVTLSCEQNLNHDAMYWYRQDPGQGLRLIYYSQIVNDFQKGDIAEGYSVSREKKESFPLTVTSAQKNPTAFYLCASSPQIHNEQFFGPGTRLTVL.

The chain combines TRBV12-3 or TRBV12-4 with TRBJ1-2; maybe TRBD1 (6 bases). This CDR3 is built from 13 residues. Trimming removed 7 bases at V and 3 bases at J, with 12 bases between. For the CDR3, the DNA is TGTGCCAGCACCTCACAGGGTTACTATGGCTACACCTTC. It codes for CASTSQGYYGYTF.

The chain is built from TRBV18 and TRBJ2-3, with 8 bases aligning to TRBD1. Unmatched junction bases numbered 13, after V lost 6 bases and J lost 5 bases. The CDR3 is 16 amino acids. The germline CDR1 and CDR2 sequences are KGHSH and LQKENI. CDR3 sequence (DNA): TGTGCCAGCTCGGCCCAGGGGGCGGCTACCGGAGATACGCAGTATTTT. Residues: CASSAQGAATGDTQYF.

This chain uses TRBV21-1 with TRBJ2-7; the table assigns TRBD1, which was not confirmed against the DNA. TRBV21-1 counts as a pseudogene. This CDR3 is 14 amino acids long. The CDR3 DNA reads TGTGCCAGCAGCATACTCGGGACAGTCTACGAGCAGTACTTC. Amino acids: CASSILGTVYEQYF.

This clone appeared once. The rearrangement uses TRBV27 and TRBJ2-7; 12 bases agree with TRBD1. The CDR3 is 15 residues long. With V trimmed by 8 bases and J by 4 bases, 9 bases remained unmatched. CDR1 and CDR2 (germline): MNHEY, SMNVEV (reference sequence). The CDR3 DNA reads as TGTGCCAGCTCCCCCGGGACAGGGGGCAAGTACGAGCAGTACTTC. Amino acid sequence: CASSPGTGGKYEQYF.

The chain uses TRBV24-1 and TRBJ1-5; TRBD1 agrees at 10 bases. The CDR3 consists of 16 residues. The germline V gene has CDR1 KGHDR and CDR2 SFDVKD. Trimming removed 9 bases from V and 2 bases from J; junction bases left unmatched: 9. CDR3 sequence reads: CATSGTGDLRNQPQHF. The CDR3 DNA reads TGTGCCACCTCCGGGACAGGGGATTTACGCAATCAGCCCCAGCATTTT.

The chain uses TRBV30 and TRBJ2-7; perhaps TRBD1 as D (9 bases). Germline lookup yields CDR1 GTSNPN and CDR2 SVGIG (reference sequence). V lost 3 bases and J lost 4, with 22 bases in between. The CDR3 totals 16 residues. Written as DNA, the CDR3 is TGTGCCTGGAGCGGGAGGGGGGGACAGGGACTTTACGAGCAGTACTTC. It encodes CAWSGRGGQGLYEQYF.

The chain carries TRBV9 and TRBJ1-5; D is undetermined. The CDR3 is made up of 15 amino acids. Germline lookup yields CDR1 SGDLS and CDR2 YYNGEE. V was clipped by 4 bases and J by 5 bases, with 16 bases between them. The CDR3 loop is CASSPGDGRDQPQHF. In nucleotides, the CDR3 is TGTGCCAGCAGCCCGGGAGACGGGCGGGATCAGCCCCAGCATTTT.